The 24 T cell receptor beta chains below were found in one sample sequenced in a study of cytomegalovirus exposure and HLA in healthy donors. Here immunoSEQ multiplex PCR was the method, and the copy in TCRdb shows in-frame clones only, minus some. Here the sample spans around 120,000 clones, roughly 83% being singletons. Sample: PBMCs. These receptors were collected from a man in his late teens or twenties in good health and CMV-seronegative.

CDR3 in amino acids: CASSVGALYEQYF. The CDR3 nucleotides are TGTGCCAGCTCTGTGGGGGCACTCTACGAGCAGTACTTC. The chain employs TRBV18 and TRBJ2-7; D possibly corresponds to TRBD1 (6 bases). The CDR3 covers 13 residues. Trimming took 6 bases from V and 3 from J, leaving 12 bases between them. CDR1 and CDR2 (germline): KGHSH, LQKENI.

The V and J genes are TRBV6-1 and TRBJ1-1; 10 nucleotides match TRBD1. V gave up 4 bases and J gave up 6 bases; unmatched junction bases: 8. The CDR3 loop spans 15 amino acids. Germline CDR1 reads MNHNS; CDR2 reads SASEGT. The CDR3 loop is CASSGQGAIVPEAFF. CDR3 nucleotide sequence: TGTGCCAGCAGTGGACAGGGGGCAATAGTCCCTGAAGCTTTCTTT.

This chain links TRBV10-3 with TRBJ2-1; D not certain. Germline-derived CDR1 and CDR2 are ENHRY and SYGVKD. The V end was cut by 2 bases, the J end by 5 bases, with 4 bases between. The CDR3 covers 12 residues. The CDR3 loop is CAISEADNEQFF. As DNA, the CDR3 is TGTGCCATCAGTGAGGCGGACAATGAGCAGTTCTTC.

The J gene is TRBJ1-5, the V gene TRBV11-2, with 10 bases fitting TRBD1. The trim removed 5 bases at V and 2 bases at J, leaving 9 bases unmatched. The CDR3 is made up of 17 amino acids. The germline V gene encodes CDR1 SGHAT and CDR2 FQNNGV. CDR3 region: CASSPSDRGYGNQPQHF. CDR3 in DNA: TGTGCCAGCAGCCCCTCGGACAGGGGGTATGGCAATCAGCCCCAGCATTTT. The whole variable domain, filled in from reference TRBV11-2 and TRBJ1-5, reads EAGVAQSPRYKIIEKRQSVAFWCNPISGHATLYWYQQILGQGPKLLIQFQNNGVVDDSQLPKDRFSAERLKGVDSTLKIQPAKLEDSAVYLCASSPSDRGYGNQPQHFGDGTRLSIL.

The V and J genes are TRBV19 and TRBJ1-1; weak D call: TRBD1 (5 bases). Trimming stripped 5 bases from V and 1 base from J, with 11 bases between. The CDR3 has 14 amino acids. Germline V gene data show CDR1 as LNHDA and CDR2 as SQIVND (reference sequence). DNA of the CDR3: TGTGCCAGTAGTTTAGGACATACGAACACTGAAGCTTTCTTT. Its protein is CASSLGHTNTEAFF.

The gene calls are TRBV6-6 and TRBJ1-1; D is ambiguous. Germline V gene sequence: CDR1 MNHNY, CDR2 SVGAGI (reference sequence). V gave up 1 base and J gave up 1 base, with 10 bases separating them. The CDR3 extends over 15 amino acids. The CDR3 region has the DNA TGTGCCAGCAGTTACTTAGAACAGACGAACACTGAAGCTTTCTTT. Protein sequence: CASSYLEQTNTEAFF.

This chain links TRBV2 with TRBJ1-1; 7 nucleotides match TRBD1. This CDR3 region has 13 residues. V shed 7 bases and J 5 bases; nucleotides not matched to a gene: 7. From germline, CDR1 is SNHLY and CDR2 FYNNEI. CDR3 region: CASNHRGNTEAFF. CDR3 bases: TGTGCCAGCAACCACAGGGGAAATACTGAAGCTTTCTTT.

In this sample, this clone turned up once. The chain is built from TRBV19 and TRBJ2-7, with 8 bases that match TRBD2. Germline V lookup: CDR1 LNHDA, CDR2 SQIVND (reference sequence). Trimming at V came to 5 bases and at J to 7 bases, leaving 13 bases not matched to a gene. The CDR3 has 15 amino acids. For the CDR3, the DNA is TGTGCCAGTAGTGATCGGGGGGGCCCCGGTGGGGAGCAGTACTTC. This encodes CASSDRGGPGGEQYF.

This sequence joins TRBV30 and TRBJ1-6; D is unresolved. This CDR3 region has 14 residues. V lost 0 bases, J lost 10 bases, and 13 bases lay in between. CDR1 is GTSNPN and CDR2 is SVGIG in the germline V gene (reference sequence). This chain's CDR3 is CAWSVQAGWSPLHF. In DNA form, the CDR3 reads TGTGCCTGGAGTGTCCAGGCAGGCTGGTCACCCCTCCACTTT. Drawing the rest from reference TRBV30 and TRBJ1-6, the complete variable domain is SQTIHQWPATLVQPVGSPLSLECTVEGTSNPNLYWYRQAAGRGLQLLFYSVGIGQISSEVPQNLSASRPQDRQFILSSKKLLLSDSGFYLCAWSVQAGWSPLHFGNGTRLTVT.

The V gene is TRBV6-6, the J gene TRBJ2-1; 12 nucleotides line up with TRBD1. CDR1 is MNHNY, CDR2 SVGAGI, per germline (reference sequence). CDR3 length: 16 amino acids. V lost 6 bases and J lost 7; bases outside the gene matches: 10. The CDR3 nucleotides are TGTGCCAGCAGACGAGCTTCGGGACAGGGGGCTAATGAGCAGTTCTTC. This encodes CASRRASGQGANEQFF.

This chain links TRBV6-1 with TRBJ1-1; tentatively, D is TRBD1 (5 bases). Germline CDR1 is MNHNS and CDR2 is SASEGT. This CDR3 spans 12 amino acids. The V end was cut by 7 bases, the J end by 4 bases, with 10 bases between. CDR3 loop: CASIIRGTEAFF. DNA of the CDR3: TGTGCCAGCATTATAAGGGGCACTGAAGCTTTCTTT.

The CDR3 nucleotides are TGCAGCGTCGGTGGACTAGCGGGATTTACCCGCACAGATACGCAGTATTTT. Translation gives CSVGGLAGFTRTDTQYF. This chain uses TRBV29-1 with TRBJ2-3, with 12 bases matching TRBD2. Germline CDR1 SQVTM, CDR2 ANQGSEA. The CDR3 is 17 amino acids. Losses at the gene ends were 6 bases for V and 1 base for J; bases not matched to a gene: 11.

The J gene is TRBJ2-5, the V gene TRBV2; 7 bases are shared with TRBD2. CDR3 length equals 14 residues. The V segment lost 6 bases and the J segment 5 bases; nucleotides outside the gene matches: 9. Germline V gene data show CDR1 as SNHLY and CDR2 as FYNNEI. CDR3 nucleotide sequence: TGTGCCAGCAGCCCCATGCGGGGGTGGGAGACCCAGTACTTC. Residues: CASSPMRGWETQYF.

The chain joins TRBV5-6 to TRBJ2-1, with 8 positions matching TRBD2. The J segment lost 7 bases and the V segment lost 2 bases, leaving 8 bases of the junction unmatched. The CDR3 spans 15 residues. Germline V gene lookup returns CDR1 SGHDT and CDR2 YYEEEE. The CDR3 here is CASSLPGGLSNEQFF. CDR3 DNA sequence: TGTGCCAGCAGCTTACCGGGAGGGCTTTCGAATGAGCAGTTCTTC.

V usage is TRBV5-1 and J usage is TRBJ1-5; D is possibly TRBD1 (5 bases). The CDR3 is made up of 13 amino acids. The V end was cut by 4 bases, the J end by 6 bases, with 11 bases between. The germline CDR1 and CDR2 sequences are SGHRS and YFSETQ. CDR3 sequence (DNA): TGCGCCAGCAGCAACGGGGGGGGTCAGCCCCAGCATTTT. This encodes CASSNGGGQPQHF.

The chain uses TRBV18 and TRBJ1-6; 8 nucleotides match TRBD1. The trim removed 4 bases at V and 4 bases at J, leaving 3 bases unmatched. This CDR3 comprises 15 residues. CDR1 and CDR2 (germline): KGHSH, LQKENI. The CDR3 is CASSLGQGYNSPLHF. CDR3 sequence (DNA): TGTGCCAGCTCACTTGGACAGGGATATAATTCACCCCTCCACTTT.

The chain is built from TRBV5-4 and TRBJ1-4; TRBD1 matches at 9 bases. V lost 4 bases to trimming and J lost 7 bases; unmatched junction nucleotides: 5. Germline lookup yields CDR1 SGHNT and CDR2 YYREEE (reference sequence). This CDR3 has 14 amino acids. The CDR3 nucleotides read TGTGCCAGCAGCCAGGACAGGGGCGGTGAAAAACTGTTTTTT. Its protein product is CASSQDRGGEKLFF.

V and J are TRBV30 and TRBJ2-2; D not certain. The CDR3 extends over 15 amino acids. Germline V CDR1 and CDR2: GTSNPN, SVGIG (reference sequence). Trimming left V 3 bases short and J 3 bases short, with 14 bases between. CDR3: CAWSPLVRDTGELFF. In nucleotides, the CDR3 is TGTGCCTGGAGCCCCTTGGTGAGAGACACCGGGGAGCTGTTTTTT.

This clone showed up just once. The chain joins TRBV5-6 to TRBJ1-2; D gene ambiguous. The V gene lost 4 bases and the J gene lost 4 bases, with 20 bases spanning the gap. The CDR3 has 16 amino acids. Germline-derived CDR1 and CDR2 are SGHDT and YYEEEE. CDR3 sequence: CASSPLTMRVSYGYTF. For the CDR3, the DNA is TGTGCCAGCAGCCCACTCACGATGCGGGTTAGCTATGGCTACACCTTC.

The chain joins TRBV5-1 to TRBJ1-2, with TRBD1 matching 9 bases. J lost 6 bases, V lost 5 bases, and 5 bases had no gene match. The CDR3 runs 13 residues. Germline CDR1 reads SGHRS; CDR2 reads YFSETQ. In DNA form, the CDR3 reads TGCGCCAGCAGACCTGGGACAGGGAATGGCTACACCTTC. It specifies CASRPGTGNGYTF.

The chain uses TRBV6-6 and TRBJ1-5; the match to TRBD1 covers 8 bases. CDR1 is MNHNY, CDR2 SVGAGI, per germline (reference sequence). V lost 6 bases and J lost 6; bases outside the gene matches: 13. The CDR3 extends over 16 amino acids. DNA for the CDR3: TGTGCCAGCAGCCCCACGCTAGACAGGGGCGGTCAGCCCCAGCATTTT. Protein sequence: CASSPTLDRGGQPQHF.

The rearrangement links TRBV18 to TRBJ1-1; 7 nucleotides agree with TRBD1. Per germline, CDR1 KGHSH and CDR2 LQKENI. The trim removed 3 bases at V and 5 bases at J, leaving 9 bases unmatched. The CDR3 is made up of 15 amino acids. The CDR3 region is CASSPRTGLSTEAFF. Written as DNA, the CDR3 is TGTGCCAGCTCACCCCGGACAGGACTTTCTACTGAAGCTTTCTTT.

The chain recombines TRBV19 with TRBJ2-1; D might be TRBD2 (5 bases). V was shortened by 4 bases and J by 7 bases, with 23 bases between the two germline ends. The CDR3 is 17 residues long. Germline lookup yields CDR1 LNHDA and CDR2 SQIVND (reference sequence). In DNA form, the CDR3 reads TGTGCCAGTAGTAACTCTAGGACGGGGATCTTGCGGAATGAGCAGTTCTTC. Its protein product is CASSNSRTGILRNEQFF.

Written as DNA, the CDR3 is TGTGCCAGCAGTCAACTGACAGATACGCAGTATTTT. Protein product: CASSQLTDTQYF. V usage is TRBV7-2 and J usage is TRBJ2-3; no firm D call. Trimming cost V 6 bases and J 3 bases, with 7 bases left between them. The CDR3 spans 12 residues. Germline V gives CDR1 SGHTA, CDR2 FQGNSA.